Following are 6 T cell receptor beta chains from one sample sequenced in a study of blood T cell repertoires in COVID-19. Assay: immunoSEQ multiplex PCR; the TCRdb copy retains only in-frame clones and omits some. The data contain fewer than 200,000 clones, 84% of them seen just once; the ten biggest clones take up around 2.9%. The sample comprised PBMCs or T cells enriched from blood (not recorded which). The receptors derive from a woman in her 30s who had been exposed to COVID-19.

The chain links TRBV18 to TRBJ2-4, with 7 bases matching TRBD1. The CDR3 totals 15 residues. Germline V gene sequence: CDR1 KGHSH, CDR2 LQKENI. V lost 0 bases and J lost 3; bases outside the gene matches: 2. CDR3 DNA sequence: TGTGCCAGCTCACCACCGACAGGGCTCAAAAACATTCAGTACTTC. This encodes CASSPPTGLKNIQYF. Full variable domain (outside the CDR3, taken from reference TRBV18 and TRBJ2-4): NAGVMQNPRHLVRRRGQEARLRCSPMKGHSHVYWYRQLPEEGLKFMVYLQKENIIDESGMPKERFSAEFPKEGPSILRIQQVVRGDSAAYFCASSPPTGLKNIQYFGAGTRLSVL.

The rearrangement uses TRBV9 and TRBJ2-2; D is undetermined. The CDR3 is 12 residues long. V was clipped by 4 bases and J by 6 bases, with 7 bases between them. Germline V gene data show CDR1 as SGDLS and CDR2 as YYNGEE. CDR3 in DNA: TGTGCCAGCAGCCCCCCCGCCGGGGAGCTGTTTTTT. Amino acids: CASSPPAGELFF.

V usage is TRBV9 and J usage is TRBJ1-3; perhaps TRBD1 as D (5 bases). The V gene lost 3 bases and the J gene lost 0 bases, with 13 bases spanning the gap. CDR1 is SGDLS and CDR2 is YYNGEE in the germline V gene. This CDR3 is 16 amino acids long. In DNA form, the CDR3 reads TGTGCCAGCAGCGACAGCGACAGACCCTCTGGAAACACCATATATTTT. Its protein is CASSDSDRPSGNTIYF.

This chain connects TRBV6-5 to TRBJ1-2; D gene unclear. Germline CDR1 is MNHEY and CDR2 is SVGAGI. Trimming took 8 bases from V and 3 from J, leaving 13 bases between them. The CDR3 runs to 13 residues. CDR3 sequence reads: CASRGGVHYGYTF. CDR3 DNA: TGTGCCAGCCGGGGTGGGGTACACTATGGCTACACCTTC.

The chain carries TRBV6-5 and TRBJ1-2; 8 nucleotides line up with TRBD1. V trimming: 4 bases; J trimming: 6 bases; junction bases outside the gene matches: 10. The germline gives CDR1 MNHEY, CDR2 SVGAGI. This CDR3 region has 15 residues. This CDR3 is CASSLGQGGLDGYTF. CDR3 sequence (DNA): TGTGCCAGCAGTTTAGGACAGGGTGGATTAGATGGCTACACCTTC.

V and J are TRBV6-5 and TRBJ1-2; D might be TRBD1 (5 bases). The CDR3 has 13 amino acids. From germline, CDR1 is MNHEY and CDR2 SVGAGI. V lost 5 bases, J lost 7 bases, and 14 bases lay in between. CDR3 nucleotides: TGTGCCAGCAGTCCCCGGGGGGTCGGTGGCTACACCTTC. This sequence encodes CASSPRGVGGYTF.